These 31 T cell receptor beta chains were all obtained from the same sample, sequenced in a study of CD8 T cells in Susac syndrome. RNA amounts of roughly 0.5 to 1 ug underwent reverse transcription with random hexamers. TCRdb recomputed calls from the immunoSEQ multiplex PCR reads with MiXCR, one row per CDR3 protein. The sample has approximately 190,000 distinct CDR3 sequences, more than 85% seen once. The sequenced sample consisted of CD4+ T cells from PBMCs. The receptors come from a human donor with Susac syndrome.

The chain joins TRBV20-1 to TRBJ1-2; TRBD1 aligns across 11 bases. CDR3 length: 15 residues. Per the germline V gene, CDR1 is DFQATT and CDR2 is SNEGSKA (reference sequence). The V gene end was trimmed by 0 bases and the J gene end by 4 bases; junction bases not matched to a gene: 4. CDR3 sequence: CSAREGTGGRYGYTF. The CDR3 bases are TGCAGTGCTAGAGAAGGGACAGGGGGACGCTATGGCTACACCTTC.

The V call is TRBV9, the J call TRBJ2-1; TRBD2 aligns across 10 bases. V lost 4 bases to trimming and J lost 7 bases; unmatched junction nucleotides: 11. Germline V CDR1 and CDR2: SGDLS, YYNGEE. CDR3 size: 16 residues. The CDR3: CASSLLPSGGANEQFF. DNA for the CDR3: TGTGCCAGCAGCCTACTACCCAGCGGGGGGGCTAATGAGCAGTTCTTC.

J is TRBJ2-3 and V is TRBV7-2, with 14 bases aligning to TRBD2. The germline gives CDR1 SGHTA, CDR2 FQGNSA. Unmatched junction bases numbered 3, after V lost 5 bases and J lost 2 bases. The CDR3 consists of 16 residues. The CDR3 loop reads CASSRTSGRPTDTQYF. The CDR3 DNA is TGTGCCAGCAGCCGGACTAGCGGGAGGCCCACAGATACGCAGTATTTT.

The rearrangement uses TRBV7-8 and TRBJ2-7, with 8 bases identical to TRBD1. The CDR3 is 18 amino acids. CDR1 SGHVS and CDR2 FQNEAQ come from the germline V gene. V trimming: 1 base; J trimming: 5 bases; junction bases outside the gene matches: 16. The CDR3 sequence is CASSLVHLEKDRVHEQYF. In DNA form, the CDR3 reads TGTGCCAGCAGCTTAGTTCACTTGGAAAAGGACAGGGTACACGAGCAGTACTTC.

This chain links TRBV6-5 with TRBJ2-1, with TRBD2 matching 11 bases. From germline, CDR1 is MNHEY and CDR2 SVGAGI. V was pared by 6 bases and J by 5 bases, with 0 bases of the junction left unmatched. The CDR3 spans 13 residues. CDR3 nucleotides: TGTGCCAGCAGACTAGCGGGGGACAATGAGCAGTTCTTC. Its translation is CASRLAGDNEQFF.

The gene calls are TRBV18 and TRBJ2-5; maybe TRBD1 (6 bases). Germline-derived CDR1 and CDR2 are KGHSH and LQKENI. The CDR3 has 16 amino acids. V gave up 4 bases and J gave up 2 bases, with 17 bases separating them. The CDR3 nucleotides are TGTGCCAGCTCACTCGGACAGACTACAACACAAGAGACCCAGTACTTC. It yields the protein CASSLGQTTTQETQYF.

The gene calls are TRBV6-5 and TRBJ2-7; 11 bases match TRBD2. Germline values: CDR1 MNHEY, CDR2 SVGAGI. The CDR3 loop spans 15 amino acids. The V and J ends lost 5 bases and 1 base, in that order; junction bases with no gene match: 4. CDR3 nucleotide sequence: TGTGCCAGCAGTACTAGCGGGGGCCTGTCCTACGAGCAGTACTTC. Its protein product is CASSTSGGLSYEQYF.

The V and J genes are TRBV7-2 and TRBJ1-2; 10 nucleotides agree with TRBD1. CDR1 and CDR2 from the germline V gene are SGHTA and FQGNSA. With V trimmed by 0 bases and J by 6 bases, 10 bases remained unmatched. The CDR3 has 17 amino acids. CDR3: CASSLASGQGVSHGYTF. In DNA, the CDR3 is TGTGCCAGCAGCTTAGCGTCCGGACAGGGGGTTTCTCATGGCTACACCTTC. The full variable domain, completed using reference TRBV7-2 and TRBJ1-2, is GAGVSQSPSNKVTEKGKDVELRCDPISGHTALYWYRQSLGQGLEFLIYFQGNSAPDKSGLPSDRFSAERTGGSVSTLTIQRTQQEDSAVYLCASSLASGQGVSHGYTFGSGTRLTVV.

This chain connects TRBV25-1 to TRBJ1-6, with 8 bases aligning to TRBD1. This CDR3 spans 18 amino acids. V shed 6 bases, J shed 0 bases, and the junction held 10 bases outside the gene matches. Germline V CDR1 and CDR2: MGHDK, SYGVNS. CDR3 in amino acids: CASRGARDRSSYNSPLHF. Here the CDR3 DNA reads TGTGCCAGCAGGGGGGCCCGGGACAGGAGCTCCTATAATTCACCCCTCCACTTT.

The CDR3 spells CASSLSRVGTGELFF. In DNA, the CDR3 is TGTGCCAGCAGTTTATCTCGGGTTGGGACCGGGGAGCTGTTTTTT. The chain links TRBV27 to TRBJ2-2; no clear D. The germline V and J ends were trimmed by 0 bases and 5 bases, with 10 bases remaining between them. Germline assignment: CDR1 MNHEY and CDR2 SMNVEV (reference sequence). The CDR3 contains 15 residues.

The chain is built from TRBV6-2 or TRBV6-3 and TRBJ2-1; 9 bases map to TRBD1. This CDR3 spans 14 amino acids. Germline values: CDR1 MNHEY, CDR2 SVGEGT. The V and J ends lost 6 bases and 8 bases, in that order; junction bases with no gene match: 8. As DNA, the CDR3 is TGTGCCAGCAGCACCGGGACAGGGTCCTATGAGCAGTTCTTC. Translation: CASSTGTGSYEQFF.

The J gene is TRBJ2-1, the V gene TRBV10-3, with D tentatively TRBD1 (5 bases). The length of the CDR3 is 14 residues. Germline V lookup: CDR1 ENHRY, CDR2 SYGVKD. The ends were cut back, 7 bases at V and 5 bases at J, with 15 bases in the middle. CDR3 in amino acids: CAIKVGQGNNEQFF. The CDR3 DNA follows: TGTGCCATCAAGGTTGGGCAGGGCAACAATGAGCAGTTCTTC.

V is TRBV6-5 and J is TRBJ2-4; 12 bases fit TRBD2. J lost 2 bases, V lost 4 bases, and 9 bases had no gene match. This CDR3 has 18 residues. Germline CDR1 reads MNHEY; CDR2 reads SVGAGI. The DNA of the CDR3 is TGTGCCAGCAGTTGGGCTAGCGGGAGGGCCGGGTCCAAAAACATTCAGTACTTC. It is translated as CASSWASGRAGSKNIQYF.

The chain links TRBV29-1 to TRBJ1-1; 12 bases map to TRBD1. V dropped 3 bases and J dropped 5; count of bases not matched to a gene: 13. This CDR3 is 17 amino acids long. Germline V gene sequence: CDR1 SQVTM, CDR2 ANQGSEA. CDR3 amino acids: CSVDTGTGGNLDTEAFF. The CDR3 nucleotides are TGCAGCGTTGATACCGGGACAGGGGGCAATTTGGATACTGAAGCTTTCTTT. The whole variable domain, filled in from reference TRBV29-1 and TRBJ1-1, reads SAVISQKPSRDICQRGTSLTIQCQVDSQVTMMFWYRQQPGQSLTLIATANQGSEATYESGFVIDKFPISRPNLTFSTLTVSNMSPEDSSIYLCSVDTGTGGNLDTEAFFGQGTRLTVV.

The chain uses TRBV20-1 and TRBJ1-3, with D perhaps TRBD1 (5 bases). The V end lost 6 bases, the J end lost 0 bases, and 12 bases lay between the germline ends. Germline V gene lookup returns CDR1 DFQATT and CDR2 SNEGSKA (reference sequence). The length of the CDR3 is 14 residues. The chain's CDR3 is CSASYGTSGNTIYF. CDR3 nucleotide sequence: TGCAGTGCAAGTTACGGGACCTCTGGAAACACCATATATTTT.

The V and J genes are TRBV5-1 and TRBJ2-5, with TRBD2 identical over 8 bases. CDR1 and CDR2 from the germline V gene are SGHRS and YFSETQ. V lost 5 bases, J lost 5 bases, and 5 bases stayed unmatched. The CDR3 is 13 amino acids. The CDR3 reads CASRGSGSETQYF. The CDR3 DNA is TGCGCCAGCAGGGGGAGCGGGAGTGAGACCCAGTACTTC.

V gene TRBV5-1 combines with J gene TRBJ2-1; no reliable D call. Germline V gives CDR1 SGHRS, CDR2 YFSETQ. Trimming pared 2 bases from V and 6 bases from J, leaving 12 bases between. The CDR3 is 14 amino acids. The CDR3 sequence is CASSFGSDFNEQFF. CDR3 DNA: TGCGCCAGCAGCTTCGGGTCGGATTTCAATGAGCAGTTCTTC.

This chain connects TRBV7-9 to TRBJ2-1; unclear D gene. Trimming stripped 5 bases from V and 14 bases from J, with 16 bases between. Germline lookup yields CDR1 SEHNR and CDR2 FQNEAQ (reference sequence). CDR3 size: 12 residues. The CDR3 nucleotides read TGTGCCAGCAGCCCTAGAGGCTTTATTGAGTTCTTC. This codes for CASSPRGFIEFF.

The rearrangement uses TRBV29-1 and TRBJ1-2; TRBD1 is a possible D gene (5 bases). The CDR3 spans 14 residues. Germline V gives CDR1 SQVTM, CDR2 ANQGSEA. Trimming stripped 6 bases from V and 4 bases from J, with 18 bases between. CDR3 loop: CSVNFGAEPYGYTF. In nucleotides, the CDR3 is TGCAGCGTGAATTTCGGGGCAGAGCCCTATGGCTACACCTTC.

The chain has TRBV30 and TRBJ1-2; TRBD1 is a possible D gene (5 bases). CDR1 and CDR2 from the germline V gene are GTSNPN and SVGIG (reference sequence). The germline V and J ends were trimmed by 2 bases and 6 bases, with 16 bases remaining between them. The CDR3 sequence is 14 residues long. The CDR3 DNA sequence: TGTGCCTGGAGTTCAACGCGGGGGTTCGATGGCTACACCTTC. This sequence encodes CAWSSTRGFDGYTF.

The V gene is TRBV27, the J gene TRBJ2-1; TRBD2 matches 12 bases. The CDR3 loop spans 16 amino acids. Germline assignment: CDR1 MNHEY and CDR2 SMNVEV (reference sequence). After removal of 3 bases from V and 6 bases from J, the junction contained 6 bases not matched to a gene. CDR3 nucleotides: TGTGCCAGCAGTTTTTTACTAGCGGGAGGACCCAATGAGCAGTTCTTC. Its protein product is CASSFLLAGGPNEQFF.

The chain is built from TRBV18 and TRBJ2-1; perhaps TRBD1 as D (6 bases). The CDR3 is 14 residues long. Germline loops: CDR1 KGHSH, CDR2 LQKENI. V was cut by 1 base and J by 8 bases, with 12 bases left in between. The CDR3 region has the DNA TGTGCCAGCTCACCACGGGCAGGGGCATATGAGCAGTTCTTC. This gives the protein CASSPRAGAYEQFF.

The chain couples TRBV27 to TRBJ1-1; a weak D match, TRBD1 (5 bases). V was pared by 7 bases and J by 7 bases, with 19 bases between. The CDR3 contains 14 residues. CDR1 and CDR2 from the germline V gene are MNHEY and SMNVEV (reference sequence). The CDR3 protein is CASTLNAQGGEAFF. The CDR3 coding sequence is TGTGCCAGCACCCTAAACGCCCAGGGAGGTGAAGCTTTCTTT.

This chain joins TRBV19 and TRBJ1-5, with D perhaps TRBD1 (5 bases). The CDR3 runs to 14 residues. V lost 3 bases to trimming and J lost 6 bases, with 12 bases between them. Germline CDR1 is LNHDA and CDR2 is SQIVND (reference sequence). CDR3 region: CASSMFGQGQPQHF. Here the CDR3 DNA reads TGTGCCAGTAGTATGTTTGGGCAGGGTCAGCCCCAGCATTTT. The variable domain in full, completed from reference TRBV19 and TRBJ1-5, reads DGGITQSPKYLFRKEGQNVTLSCEQNLNHDAMYWYRQDPGQGLRLIYYSQIVNDFQKGDIAEGYSVSREKKESFPLTVTSAQKNPTAFYLCASSMFGQGQPQHFGDGTRLSIL.

The chain couples TRBV5-1 to TRBJ2-6; D is unclear. Germline lookup yields CDR1 SGHRS and CDR2 YFSETQ. The CDR3 covers 16 residues. V was pared by 2 bases and J by 0 bases, with 9 bases between. The CDR3 DNA is TGCGCCAGCAGCTTTGCAGAACACTCTGGGGCCAACGTCCTGACTTTC. This codes for CASSFAEHSGANVLTF.

V usage is TRBV4-1 and J usage is TRBJ1-1; no clear D. Germline V lookup: CDR1 MGHRA, CDR2 YSYEKL. V lost 0 bases, J lost 6 bases, and 14 bases lay in between. The CDR3 extends over 15 amino acids. The CDR3, as DNA: TGCGCCAGCAGCCAAGACTTCTTCCAGTACTCTGAAGCTTTCTTT. Amino acid sequence: CASSQDFFQYSEAFF.

V gene TRBV7-2 combines with J gene TRBJ2-2; 8 bases agree with TRBD2. With 6 bases clipped from V and 5 bases from J, the junction kept 11 bases outside the gene matches. CDR1 is SGHTA, CDR2 FQGNSA, per germline. This CDR3 is 16 amino acids long. CDR3 residues: CASRTTAGRATGELFF. CDR3 coding DNA: TGTGCCAGCAGGACTACTGCCGGGAGGGCGACCGGGGAGCTGTTTTTT.

This chain connects TRBV12-3 or TRBV12-4 to TRBJ2-4, with 7 bases that match TRBD2. CDR3 length: 17 amino acids. Trimming took 8 bases from V and 1 from J; bases not matched to a gene: 14. In DNA, the CDR3 is TGTGCCAGCGGACCCCTACTAGCGCCTAGGGCCAAAAACATTCAGTACTTC. Translated: CASGPLLAPRAKNIQYF.

The V and J genes are TRBV5-1 and TRBJ2-3; D is undetermined. CDR1 and CDR2 (germline): SGHRS, YFSETQ. The CDR3 is made up of 17 amino acids. V was trimmed by 6 bases and J by 2 bases, leaving 22 bases between them. The CDR3 here is CASNQSPTGPSTDTQYF. The CDR3 bases are TGCGCCAGCAACCAATCCCCGACTGGCCCATCCACAGATACGCAGTATTTT.

The chain has TRBV5-1 and TRBJ2-7, with 8 nucleotides matching TRBD2. The length of the CDR3 is 15 residues. Germline V CDR1 and CDR2: SGHRS, YFSETQ. V dropped 5 bases and J dropped 3; count of bases not matched to a gene: 10. The chain's CDR3 is CASSSVSGKSYEQYF. The CDR3 DNA follows: TGCGCCAGCAGTTCGGTTAGCGGGAAGAGCTACGAGCAGTACTTC.

The table lists this clonotype with a count of one. This chain connects TRBV4-1 to TRBJ1-2, with D maybe TRBD1 (5 bases). The CDR3 has 15 residues. The V and J ends lost 0 bases and 8 bases respectively, with 16 bases between them. Germline CDR1 MGHRA, CDR2 YSYEKL. The DNA for the CDR3 is TGCGCCAGCAGCCAAGATTTGTCAGGGACGCCGGGCTACACCTTC. This codes for CASSQDLSGTPGYTF.